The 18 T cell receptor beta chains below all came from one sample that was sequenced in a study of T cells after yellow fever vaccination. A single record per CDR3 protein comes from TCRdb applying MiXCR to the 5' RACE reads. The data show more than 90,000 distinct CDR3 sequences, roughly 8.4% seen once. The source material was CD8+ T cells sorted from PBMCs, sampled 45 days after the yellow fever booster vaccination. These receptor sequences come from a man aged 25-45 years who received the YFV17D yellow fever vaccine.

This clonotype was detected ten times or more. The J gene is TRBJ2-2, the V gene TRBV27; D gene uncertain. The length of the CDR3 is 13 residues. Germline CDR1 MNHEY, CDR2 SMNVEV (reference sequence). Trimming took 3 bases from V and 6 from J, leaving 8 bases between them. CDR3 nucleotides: TGTGCCAGCAGTTTTGGTATGGCCGGGGAGCTGTTTTTT. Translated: CASSFGMAGELFF.

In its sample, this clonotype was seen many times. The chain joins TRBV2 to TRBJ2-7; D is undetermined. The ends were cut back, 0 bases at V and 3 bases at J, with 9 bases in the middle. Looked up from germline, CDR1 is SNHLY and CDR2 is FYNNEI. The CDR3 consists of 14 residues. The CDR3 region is CASSEAGPYYEQYF. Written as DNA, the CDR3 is TGTGCCAGCAGTGAAGCGGGTCCGTACTACGAGCAGTACTTC.

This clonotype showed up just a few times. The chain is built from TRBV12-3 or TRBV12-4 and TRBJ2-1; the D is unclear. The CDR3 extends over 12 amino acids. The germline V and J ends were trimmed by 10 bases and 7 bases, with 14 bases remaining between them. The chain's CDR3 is CATCTFSNEQFF. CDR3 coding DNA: TGTGCCACCTGCACGTTTTCGAATGAGCAGTTCTTC.

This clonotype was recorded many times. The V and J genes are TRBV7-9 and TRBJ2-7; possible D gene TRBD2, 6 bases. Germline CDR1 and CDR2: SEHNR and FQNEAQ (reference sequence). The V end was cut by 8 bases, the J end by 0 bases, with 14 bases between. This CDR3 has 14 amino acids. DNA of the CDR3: TGTGCCAGCGGGAGCGGGCAGAGCTCCTACGAGCAGTACTTC. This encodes CASGSGQSSYEQYF.

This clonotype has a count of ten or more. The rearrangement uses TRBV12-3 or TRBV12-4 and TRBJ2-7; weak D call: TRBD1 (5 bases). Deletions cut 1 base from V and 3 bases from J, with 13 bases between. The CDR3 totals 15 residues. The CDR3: CASSLGNYQGYEQYF. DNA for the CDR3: TGTGCCAGCAGTTTAGGCAATTATCAGGGCTACGAGCAGTACTTC.

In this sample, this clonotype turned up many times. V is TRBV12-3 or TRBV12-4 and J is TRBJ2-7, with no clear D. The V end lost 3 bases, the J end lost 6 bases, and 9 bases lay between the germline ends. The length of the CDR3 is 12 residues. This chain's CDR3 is CASSFGGFEQYF. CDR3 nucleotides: TGTGCCAGCAGTTTTGGTGGATTCGAGCAGTACTTC.

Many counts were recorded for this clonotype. CDR3 region: CSARDEESLNEQFF. The DNA for the CDR3 is TGCAGTGCTAGAGATGAGGAGAGTCTCAATGAGCAGTTCTTC. The chain links TRBV20-1 to TRBJ2-1, with D uncertain. Germline CDR1 and CDR2: DFQATT and SNEGSKA (reference sequence). The CDR3 length is 14 residues. Between the trimmed V and J ends, which lost 0 bases and 6 bases, there was a span of 12 bases.

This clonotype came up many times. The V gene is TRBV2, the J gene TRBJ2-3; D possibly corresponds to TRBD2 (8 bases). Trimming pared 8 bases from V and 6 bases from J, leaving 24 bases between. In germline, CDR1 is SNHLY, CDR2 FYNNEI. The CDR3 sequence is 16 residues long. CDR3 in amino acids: CASGGGTDPLGDTQYF. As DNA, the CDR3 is TGTGCCAGCGGCGGGGGGACAGACCCACTAGGTGATACGCAGTATTTT.

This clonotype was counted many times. CDR3 region: CSVTGTGGVYEQYF. In DNA, the CDR3 is TGCAGCGTGACCGGGACAGGGGGCGTCTACGAGCAGTACTTC. The V call is TRBV29-1, the J call TRBJ2-7; TRBD1 matches 12 bases. The germline V gene has CDR1 SQVTM and CDR2 ANQGSEA. CDR3 size: 14 residues. Unmatched junction bases numbered 6, after V lost 6 bases and J lost 3 bases.

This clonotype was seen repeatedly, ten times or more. Here the CDR3 reads CASSFRTGLNTEAFF. The CDR3 DNA is TGTGCCAGCAGCTTCCGGACGGGGTTGAACACTGAAGCTTTCTTT. This chain connects TRBV27 to TRBJ1-1; D gene uncertain. V lost 6 bases to trimming and J lost 0 bases, with 14 bases between them. Germline CDR1 is MNHEY and CDR2 is SMNVEV (reference sequence). CDR3 length: 15 amino acids.

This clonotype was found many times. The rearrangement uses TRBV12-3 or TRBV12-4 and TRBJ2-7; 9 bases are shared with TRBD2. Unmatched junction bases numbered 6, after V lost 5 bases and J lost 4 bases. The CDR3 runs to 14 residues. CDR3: CASSLSGSLYEQYF. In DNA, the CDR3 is TGTGCCAGCAGTCTTAGCGGGAGTTTGTACGAGCAGTACTTC.

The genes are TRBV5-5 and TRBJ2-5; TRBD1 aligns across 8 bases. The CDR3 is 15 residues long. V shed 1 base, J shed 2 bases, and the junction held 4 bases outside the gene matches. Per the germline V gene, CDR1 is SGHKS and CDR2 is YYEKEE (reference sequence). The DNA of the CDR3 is TGTGCCAGCAGCTTGATTACAGGGGGACAAGAGACCCAGTACTTC. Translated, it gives CASSLITGGQETQYF.

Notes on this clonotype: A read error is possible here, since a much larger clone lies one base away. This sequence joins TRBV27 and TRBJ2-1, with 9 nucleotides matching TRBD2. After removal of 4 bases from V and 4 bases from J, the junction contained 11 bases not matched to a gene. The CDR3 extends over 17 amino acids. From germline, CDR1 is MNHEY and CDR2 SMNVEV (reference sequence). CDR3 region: CASSSGWASGIYNEQFF. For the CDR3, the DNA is TGTGCCAGCAGTTCTGGGTGGGCTAGCGGGATTTACAATGAGCAGTTCTTC.

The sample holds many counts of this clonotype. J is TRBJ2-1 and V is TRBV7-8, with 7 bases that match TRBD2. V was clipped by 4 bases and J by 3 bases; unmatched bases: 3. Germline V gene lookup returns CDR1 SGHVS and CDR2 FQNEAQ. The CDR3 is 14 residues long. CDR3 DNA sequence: TGTGCCAGCAGCTCCGGACTAGACTACAATGAGCAGTTCTTC. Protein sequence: CASSSGLDYNEQFF. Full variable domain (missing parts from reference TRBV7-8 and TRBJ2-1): GAGVSQSPRYKVAKRGQDVALRCDPISGHVSLFWYQQALGQGPEFLTYFQNEAQLDKSGLPSDRFFAERPEGSVSTLKIQRTQQEDSAVYLCASSSGLDYNEQFFGPGTRLTVL.

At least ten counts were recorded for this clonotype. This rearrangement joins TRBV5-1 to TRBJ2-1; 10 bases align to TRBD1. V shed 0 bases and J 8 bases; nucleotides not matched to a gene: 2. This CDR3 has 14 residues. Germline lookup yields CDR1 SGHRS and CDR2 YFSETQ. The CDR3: CASSLGQGADEQFF. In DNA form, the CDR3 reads TGCGCCAGCAGCTTGGGACAGGGGGCTGATGAGCAGTTCTTC. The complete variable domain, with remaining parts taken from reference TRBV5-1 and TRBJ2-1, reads KAGVTQTPRYLIKTRGQQVTLSCSPISGHRSVSWYQQTPGQGLQFLFEYFSETQRNKGNFPGRFSGRQFSNSRSEMNVSTLELGDSALYLCASSLGQGADEQFFGPGTRLTVL.

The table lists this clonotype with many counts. CDR3 sequence reads: CAISTQETQYF. CDR3 nucleotides: TGTGCCATCAGTACACAAGAGACCCAGTACTTC. The genes are TRBV10-3 and TRBJ2-5; D is unresolved. The CDR3 is 11 amino acids. Looked up from germline, CDR1 is ENHRY and CDR2 is SYGVKD. Between the trimmed V and J ends, which lost 5 bases and 2 bases, there was a span of 3 bases.

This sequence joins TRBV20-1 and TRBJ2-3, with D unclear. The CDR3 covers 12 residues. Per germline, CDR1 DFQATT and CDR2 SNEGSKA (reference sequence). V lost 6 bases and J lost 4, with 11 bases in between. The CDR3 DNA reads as TGCAGTGCGTTCGTAGTCGCAGATACGCAGTATTTT. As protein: CSAFVVADTQYF.

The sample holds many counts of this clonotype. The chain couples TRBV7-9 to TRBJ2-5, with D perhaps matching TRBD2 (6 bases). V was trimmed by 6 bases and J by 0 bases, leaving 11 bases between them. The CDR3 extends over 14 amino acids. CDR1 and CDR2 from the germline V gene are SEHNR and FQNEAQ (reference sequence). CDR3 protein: CASSPGTYQETQYF. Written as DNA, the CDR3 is TGTGCCAGCAGTCCCGGGACTTACCAAGAGACCCAGTACTTC. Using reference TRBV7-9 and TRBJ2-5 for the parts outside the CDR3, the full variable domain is DTGVSQNPRHKITKRGQNVTFRCDPISEHNRLYWYRQTLGQGPEFLTYFQNEAQLEKSRLLSDRFSAERPKGSFSTLEIQRTEQGDSAMYLCASSPGTYQETQYFGPGTRLLVL.